These 9 T cell receptor beta chains were all obtained from the same sample, sequenced in a study of T-cell memory formation after mild COVID-19. TCRdb re-analysed the 5' RACE reads in MiXCR, keeping a single row per CDR3 protein. The data show roughly 350,000 distinct CDR3 sequences, around 27% seen once. Sequenced material: PBMCs or a T cell subset sorted from them (not recorded which). The receptors derive from an adult woman who had mild COVID-19 (a few samples of this study predate the infection). Cell type and time point are not known.

The genes are TRBV4-1 and TRBJ2-7; D is ambiguous. The CDR3 sequence is 13 residues long. Germline CDR1 is MGHRA and CDR2 is YSYEKL. Deletions cut 2 bases from V and 2 bases from J, with 7 bases between. CDR3 in amino acids: CASSQLYAYEQYF. The CDR3, as DNA: TGCGCCAGCAGCCAATTGTACGCCTACGAGCAGTACTTC.

The V call is TRBV7-9, the J call TRBJ2-7; D is unresolved. The V and J ends lost 5 bases and 3 bases respectively, with 14 bases between them. The germline V gene encodes CDR1 SEHNR and CDR2 FQNEAQ (reference sequence). The CDR3 extends over 14 amino acids. The chain's CDR3 is CASSKDGYYYEQYF. In DNA, the CDR3 is TGTGCCAGCAGCAAGGACGGATACTACTACGAGCAGTACTTC.

This clonotype has just a few counts. The chain carries TRBV7-6 and TRBJ2-1; D gene uncertain. With 6 bases removed from V and 9 bases from J, the gap between germline ends came to 15 bases. The CDR3 length is 13 residues. From germline, CDR1 is SGHVS and CDR2 FNYEAQ. In DNA form, the CDR3 reads TGTGCCAGCAGAGAACCTAGGAGTGGTGAGCAGTTCTTC. Protein: CASREPRSGEQFF.

The chain has TRBV6-2 or TRBV6-3 and TRBJ1-2; weak D call: TRBD1 (5 bases). The germline V gene encodes CDR1 MNHEY and CDR2 SVGEGT. Between the trimmed V and J ends, which lost 6 bases and 7 bases, there was a span of 18 bases. This CDR3 is 14 amino acids long. Written as DNA, the CDR3 is TGTGCCAGCAGAAACCGGGACGCCAAGGGTGGCTACACCTTC. Translating gives CASRNRDAKGGYTF.

The chain uses TRBV29-1 and TRBJ2-7, with a tentative D call TRBD1 (6 bases). V gave up 3 bases and J gave up 3 bases, with 9 bases separating them. CDR3 length equals 12 residues. Looked up from germline, CDR1 is SQVTM and CDR2 is ANQGSEA. The CDR3 DNA follows: TGCAGCGTTGACAGGGGCGACTACGAGCAGTACTTC. It is translated as CSVDRGDYEQYF.

The chain is built from TRBV20-1 and TRBJ1-3, with D tentatively TRBD1 (5 bases). The germline V gene encodes CDR1 DFQATT and CDR2 SNEGSKA (reference sequence). V lost 6 bases to trimming and J lost 0 bases, with 12 bases between them. The length of the CDR3 is 14 residues. The CDR3: CSARLGGSGNTIYF. For the CDR3, the DNA is TGCAGTGCCCGCCTCGGGGGCTCTGGAAACACCATATATTTT.

This clonotype was detected only a few times. The chain carries TRBV25-1 and TRBJ2-7; TRBD2 agrees at 7 bases. The germline CDR1 and CDR2 sequences are MGHDK and SYGVNS. This CDR3 region has 14 residues. With V trimmed by 4 bases and J by 4 bases, 7 bases remained unmatched. The CDR3 loop reads CASSATGRMYEQYF. For the CDR3, the DNA is TGTGCCAGCAGTGCTACCGGGAGGATGTACGAGCAGTACTTC.

This clonotype was seen only once. The chain joins TRBV9 to TRBJ2-7; 8 nucleotides agree with TRBD1. Germline V CDR1 and CDR2: SGDLS, YYNGEE. CDR3 length equals 16 residues. Trimming cost V 4 bases and J 2 bases; bases outside gene matches: 11. The CDR3 is CASSPFPGGETYEQYF. The CDR3 region has the DNA TGTGCCAGCAGCCCCTTCCCAGGGGGCGAAACCTACGAGCAGTACTTC.

The chain couples TRBV6-5 to TRBJ2-7, with 9 bases fitting TRBD1. V was pared by 5 bases and J by 6 bases, with 11 bases of the junction left unmatched. Germline lookup yields CDR1 MNHEY and CDR2 SVGAGI. This CDR3 is 15 amino acids long. CDR3: CASSPLGQGYGEQYF. The CDR3 region has the DNA TGTGCCAGCAGTCCCCTCGGACAGGGGTATGGCGAGCAGTACTTC.